This T cell receptor (beta chain) was sequenced in a study of blood T cell repertoires in COVID-19. The wider study: Acute-phase and convalescent COVID-19 samples originated in the United States, Italy and Spain. Sources were T cells, B-cell-depleted T cells, or PBMCs; the material itself was cDNA or gDNA.

The CDR3 is made up of 18 amino acids. Germline CDR1 reads SGHRS; CDR2 reads YFSETQ. V lost 1 base and J lost 0, with 20 bases in between. Per the original data handling: Amplification with reference gene primers provided the estimates of nucleated cell counts. TCRdb keeps only in-frame clones here, not all; method: immunoSEQ multiplex PCR. V, J and clone size are taken as reported in that table, and D and trimming were inferred from the DNA itself. There are 120,000 or so clones in the sample; roughly 84% occur only once, and 1% to 1.5% lies in the top ten. The sample consisted of peripheral blood. This chain uses TRBV5-1 with TRBJ2-7, with D tentatively TRBD2 (6 bases). The receptor was derived from a woman older than 75 with acute or convalescent COVID-19. The CDR3 spells CASSLTGAQRVGSYEQYF. The DNA of the CDR3 is TGCGCCAGCAGCTTGACAGGTGCACAGCGGGTGGGCTCCTACGAGCAGTACTTC.